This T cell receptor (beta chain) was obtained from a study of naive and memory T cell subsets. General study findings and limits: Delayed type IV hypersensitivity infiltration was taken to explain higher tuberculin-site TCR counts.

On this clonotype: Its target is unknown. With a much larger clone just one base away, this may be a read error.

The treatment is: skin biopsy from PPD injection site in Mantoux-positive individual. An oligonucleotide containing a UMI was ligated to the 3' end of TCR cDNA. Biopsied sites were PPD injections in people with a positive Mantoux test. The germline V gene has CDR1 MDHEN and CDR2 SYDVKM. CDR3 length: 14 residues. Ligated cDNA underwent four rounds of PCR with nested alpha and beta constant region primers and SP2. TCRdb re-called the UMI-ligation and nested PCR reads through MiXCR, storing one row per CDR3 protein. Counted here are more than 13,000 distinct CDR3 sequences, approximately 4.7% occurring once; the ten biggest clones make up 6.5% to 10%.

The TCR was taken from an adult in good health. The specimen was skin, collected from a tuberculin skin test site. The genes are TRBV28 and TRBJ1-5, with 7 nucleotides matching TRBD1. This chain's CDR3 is CAGRDSEINQPQNF. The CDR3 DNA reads TGTGCCGGCCGGGACAGTGAAATCAATCAGCCCCAGAATTTT.